This T cell receptor (beta chain) was sequenced in a study of cytomegalovirus exposure and HLA in healthy donors. Study-wide findings and caveats: It was reported in a later analysis that an Asian-associated ancestry cluster showed fewer N-insertions than the roughly 670-donor mean. Later work associated more than 15,000 TCR beta sequences with HLA alleles at 0.05 false discovery rate.

The study ran its PCR with 60 Vbeta and 13 Jbeta primers. Assay: immunoSEQ multiplex PCR; the TCRdb copy retains only in-frame clones and omits some. Seen here are about 130,000 clones, about 73% observed once, and the top ten hold approximately 2.6%. The CDR3 consists of 15 residues. The germline CDR1 and CDR2 sequences are SGHTA and FQGNSA. V lost 4 bases and J 5 bases, leaving 17 bases between the germline ends. Concerning this clone itself: Its specificity is unknown.

This donor lacks a recorded CMV serostatus. This receptor was taken from a human donor in good health. This chain connects TRBV7-2 to TRBJ1-2; TRBD1 is a possible D gene (6 bases). The sequencing input was PBMCs. The DNA of the CDR3 is TGTGCCAGCAGCTATAAAGGGACACCTGTATATGGCTACACCTTC. It is translated as CASSYKGTPVYGYTF.